The 4 T cell receptor beta chains reported below all come from one sample, sequenced in a study of blood T cell repertoires in COVID-19. Method: immunoSEQ multiplex PCR; TCRdb's copy keeps in-frame clones and lacks some. This table has roughly 82,000 clones, 82% appearing once. The sequencing sample was made of peripheral blood. The receptor source for this set is a man in his fifties or sixties with acute or convalescent COVID-19.

The chain uses TRBV7-2 and TRBJ2-5, with 8 positions matching TRBD2. Per the germline V gene, CDR1 is SGHTA and CDR2 is FQGNSA. The CDR3 extends over 14 amino acids. The J segment lost 4 bases and the V segment lost 1 base, leaving 2 bases of the junction unmatched. This CDR3 reads CASSLGLAGETQYF. The CDR3 nucleotides are TGTGCCAGCAGCTTAGGCCTAGCGGGAGAGACCCAGTACTTC.

The CDR3 sequence: CASSSRPGGTTNTGELFF. DNA of the CDR3: TGCGCCAGCAGCTCGAGGCCAGGGGGCACCACGAACACCGGGGAGCTGTTTTTT. The gene calls are TRBV5-1 and TRBJ2-2; the match to TRBD1 covers 8 bases. The CDR3 runs 18 residues. Germline V CDR1 and CDR2: SGHRS, YFSETQ. The V gene end was trimmed by 3 bases and the J gene end by 0 bases; junction bases not matched to a gene: 10.

The chain has TRBV18 and TRBJ1-5; weak D call: TRBD1 (5 bases). V was shortened by 1 base and J by 1 base, with 8 bases between the two germline ends. The germline gives CDR1 KGHSH, CDR2 LQKENI. The CDR3 loop spans 15 amino acids. The CDR3 DNA is TGTGCCAGCTCACCACTGGGGGGGAGCAATCAGCCCCAGCATTTT. This translates into CASSPLGGSNQPQHF.

The chain uses TRBV12-5 and TRBJ1-1, with unresolved D. V was clipped by 6 bases and J by 1 base, with 6 bases between them. The CDR3 totals 12 residues. CDR1 and CDR2 (germline): LGHNT, FRNRAP. CDR3 protein: CASGPGNTEAFF. In DNA form, the CDR3 reads TGTGCTAGTGGCCCGGGGAACACTGAAGCTTTCTTT.